The present entry profiles one T cell receptor beta chain with its context. What it recognizes is unknown. The sample originates from a study of CXCR3-negative and CXCR3-positive naive CD8 T cells. 5' RACE with UMI labels generated the TRB cDNA libraries. Each CDR3 protein gets one entry in TCRdb, which reprocessed the 5' RACE reads and gives no DNA. There are approximately 52,000 distinct CDR3 sequences in the sample, with 15% held by the top ten. General study results and limits: After cryopreservation, expression of CXCR3 was partially reduced, and most assays were run with fresh PBMCs. For the naive subsets, surface CD5 was similar, and TCR strength was inferred from TRB CDR3 properties. Comparably high diversity was seen in both naive subsets, and much lower diversity in memory CD8+ cells.

This CDR3 contains 14 residues. Germline CDR1 is SQVTM and CDR2 is ANQGSEA. The sequencing sample was made of memory CD8+ T cells from blood. This TCR was recovered from a human donor in good health. Some clones in this sample may be carry-over from other donors' samples. The V gene is TRBV29-1, the J gene TRBJ2-7; TCRdb picks TRBD2, but there is no DNA to check that call. The CDR3 region is CSVDWEGPAYEQHF.